This TCR beta chain was sequenced for a study of OX40 agonist ivuxolimab in advanced cancers. At the level of the study: Mean age approximately 59 years, range roughly 23 to 79; 82.7% male. Earlier anti-PD-1, anti-PD-L1 or anti-CTLA-4 therapy was permitted; about 38% had received some. Findings and limits, study-wide: Blood T cells, both CD4+ and CD8+, expanded clonally by week 6 at 0.1 to 3.0 mg/kg.

V was trimmed by 8 bases and J by 6 bases, leaving 7 bases between them. The CDR3 extends over 11 amino acids. CDR1 and CDR2 (germline): SNHLY, FYNNEI. TCRdb keeps only in-frame clones here, not all; method: immunoSEQ multiplex PCR. The data hold approximately 50,000 clones, with 60% to 80% observed a single time. As for this clone: What it binds is unknown.

Here the sequenced sample was CD4+ or CD8+ T cells sorted from blood, taken in a trial of the OX40 agonist ivuxolimab. The receptor was derived from an adult with an advanced solid tumor such as melanoma, head and neck, liver or kidney cancer. The chain employs TRBV2 and TRBJ2-2, with D unresolved. CDR3 coding DNA: TGTGCCAGCTCCCTACCCGGGGAGCTGTTTTTT. Translation: CASSLPGELFF.